The 26 T cell receptor beta chains in this list originate from one sample, sequenced in a study of cytomegalovirus exposure and HLA in healthy donors. With 60 Vbeta and 13 Jbeta primers, the PCR was carried out. Clones were read by immunoSEQ multiplex PCR, and TCRdb kept only the in-frame ones, dropping some. Here the sample spans 200,000 or so clones, roughly 85% being singletons. Sequenced: PBMCs. These receptors were obtained from a young man in good health and CMV-seronegative.

The rearrangement joins TRBV5-8 to TRBJ2-7, with a weak D call TRBD1 (6 bases). V lost 3 bases and J lost 4, with 17 bases in between. The CDR3 is 15 amino acids. CDR1 SGHTS and CDR2 YDEGEE come from the germline V gene. CDR3 protein: CASSSRGSYNYEQYF. The CDR3 coding sequence is TGTGCCAGCAGCTCTAGGGGGTCCTATAATTACGAGCAGTACTTC.

This chain connects TRBV18 to TRBJ1-4, with D perhaps TRBD1 (6 bases). V was clipped by 8 bases and J by 4 bases, with 14 bases between them. Germline V gene lookup returns CDR1 KGHSH and CDR2 LQKENI. The CDR3 length is 14 residues. This CDR3 reads CASRRGQINEKLFF. The CDR3 DNA reads as TGTGCCAGCAGACGTGGACAGATTAATGAAAAACTGTTTTTT.

V gene TRBV7-9 combines with J gene TRBJ2-7; D may be TRBD1 (5 bases). Per germline, CDR1 SEHNR and CDR2 FQNEAQ (reference sequence). The CDR3 contains 12 residues. V was cut by 5 bases and J by 4 bases, with 9 bases left in between. The CDR3 loop is CASSGARYEQYF. DNA for the CDR3: TGTGCCAGCAGCGGGGCGCGGTACGAGCAGTACTTC. Supplemented by reference TRBV7-9 and TRBJ2-7, the full variable domain reads DTGVSQNPRHKITKRGQNVTFRCDPISEHNRLYWYRQTLGQGPEFLTYFQNEAQLEKSRLLSDRFSAERPKGSFSTLEIQRTEQGDSAMYLCASSGARYEQYFGPGTRLTVT.

This rearrangement joins TRBV11-3 to TRBJ2-1; 11 bases are shared with TRBD1. Germline assignment: CDR1 SGHNT and CDR2 YENEEA. The CDR3 loop spans 14 amino acids. After removal of 5 bases from V and 9 bases from J, the junction contained 6 bases not matched to a gene. As DNA, the CDR3 is TGTGCCAGCAGCACCCGGGACAGGGGGATTGAGCAGTTCTTC. This codes for CASSTRDRGIEQFF.

Turning to this clone: Other DNA sequences of this sample code for an identical CDR3. The gene calls are TRBV28 and TRBJ1-2; 11 nucleotides align to TRBD1. CDR3 size: 14 residues. V gave up 6 bases and J gave up 4 bases; unmatched junction bases: 4. Germline assignment: CDR1 MDHEN and CDR2 SYDVKM. The CDR3 reads CASSLGTGGYGYTF. In nucleotides, the CDR3 is TGTGCCAGCAGCCTCGGGACAGGGGGCTATGGCTACACCTTC.

The chain couples TRBV15 to TRBJ2-2, with TRBD1 identical over 7 bases. V shed 3 bases, J shed 4 bases, and the junction held 2 bases outside the gene matches. The CDR3 sequence is 14 residues long. Germline loops: CDR1 LNHNV, CDR2 YYDKDF (reference sequence). CDR3 in amino acids: CATSSDRATGELFF. The CDR3 DNA reads as TGTGCCACCAGCAGCGACAGGGCCACCGGGGAGCTGTTTTTT. The full variable domain, its missing parts supplied by reference TRBV15 and TRBJ2-2, is DAMVIQNPRYQVTQFGKPVTLSCSQTLNHNVMYWYQQKSSQAPKLLFHYYDKDFNNEADTPDNFQSRRPNTSFCFLDIRSPGLGDTAMYLCATSSDRATGELFFGEGSRLTVL.

V usage is TRBV7-3 and J usage is TRBJ2-1; 7 nucleotides agree with TRBD2. With V trimmed by 2 bases and J by 2 bases, 3 bases remained unmatched. The V gene's germline CDR1 is SGHTA and CDR2 FQGTGA. CDR3 length equals 15 residues. CDR3 protein: CASSLQLAAYNEQFF. The DNA of the CDR3 is TGTGCCAGCAGCTTACAGCTAGCGGCCTACAATGAGCAGTTCTTC. Complete variable domain (other parts from reference TRBV7-3 and TRBJ2-1): GAGVSQTPSNKVTEKGKYVELRCDPISGHTALYWYRQSLGQGPEFLIYFQGTGAADDSGLPNDRFFAVRPEGSVSTLKIQRTERGDSAVYLCASSLQLAAYNEQFFGPGTRLTVL.

The V call is TRBV21-1, the J call TRBJ1-6. TRBV21-1 constitutes a pseudogene. CDR3 length: 18 residues. CDR3 sequence reads: CASSKGASGGSYNSPLHF. CDR3 DNA: TGTGCCAGCAGCAAAGGGGCGTCCGGGGGCTCCTATAATTCACCCCTCCACTTT.

The chain joins TRBV7-2 to TRBJ2-4, with unresolved D. The V gene lost 4 bases and the J gene lost 0 bases, with 7 bases spanning the gap. The CDR3 contains 14 residues. CDR1 and CDR2 from the germline V gene are SGHTA and FQGNSA. The CDR3 nucleotides are TGTGCCAGCAGCTCAGATATAGCCAAAAACATTCAGTACTTC. Its protein product is CASSSDIAKNIQYF.

This clone was picked up one time. This chain connects TRBV9 to TRBJ2-5, with 12 bases fitting TRBD2. Germline values: CDR1 SGDLS, CDR2 YYNGEE. Trimming removed 0 bases from V and 4 bases from J; junction bases left unmatched: 7. CDR3 size: 17 residues. CDR3 bases: TGTGCCAGCAGCGTAGGGTCTAGCGGGGGGGCCTCAGAGACCCAGTACTTC. The encoded protein is CASSVGSSGGASETQYF.

The rearrangement uses TRBV7-9 and TRBJ2-1, with D possibly being TRBD1 (5 bases). The CDR3 is 15 amino acids. Germline CDR1 reads SEHNR; CDR2 reads FQNEAQ (reference sequence). V was shortened by 2 bases and J by 2 bases, with 10 bases between the two germline ends. CDR3 sequence (DNA): TGTGCCAGCAGCTTACAAACAGGTGCCTACAATGAGCAGTTCTTC. It encodes CASSLQTGAYNEQFF.

The rearrangement joins TRBV5-8 to TRBJ1-6, with unresolved D. Germline CDR1 is SGHTS and CDR2 is YDEGEE. Trimming cost V 7 bases and J 10 bases, with 27 bases left between them. This CDR3 is built from 17 residues. The CDR3 region is CASQEVRQHPKGSPLHF. The CDR3 region has the DNA TGTGCCAGCCAAGAGGTACGGCAGCACCCCAAAGGATCACCCCTCCACTTT.

The chain employs TRBV28 and TRBJ2-5, with 9 bases aligning to TRBD2. This CDR3 contains 16 residues. Trimming removed 3 bases from V and 1 base from J; junction bases left unmatched: 6. Germline CDR1 and CDR2: MDHEN and SYDVKM. CDR3: CASSFRSGGSQETQYF. CDR3 in DNA: TGTGCCAGCAGTTTTAGGAGCGGGGGGTCCCAAGAGACCCAGTACTTC.

The chain couples TRBV6-1 to TRBJ2-5; tentatively, D is TRBD1 (5 bases). V shed 1 base and J shed 0 bases, with 15 bases lying between them. Germline CDR1 and CDR2: MNHNS and SASEGT. The CDR3 runs 17 residues. The CDR3 DNA reads TGTGCCAGCAGTGAAGTACCCTTGGGGCCGTACCAAGAGACCCAGTACTTC. Its translation is CASSEVPLGPYQETQYF.

The J gene is TRBJ2-1, the V gene TRBV7-3; D might be TRBD2 (7 bases). This CDR3 contains 15 residues. Looked up from germline, CDR1 is SGHTA and CDR2 is FQGTGA. V was trimmed by 5 bases and J by 4 bases, leaving 15 bases between them. The CDR3 nucleotides are TGTGCCAGCAGCCCCCAGCGGGACACATACAATGAGCAGTTCTTC. It yields the protein CASSPQRDTYNEQFF. Full variable domain (remainder filled in from reference TRBV7-3 and TRBJ2-1): GAGVSQTPSNKVTEKGKYVELRCDPISGHTALYWYRQSLGQGPEFLIYFQGTGAADDSGLPNDRFFAVRPEGSVSTLKIQRTERGDSAVYLCASSPQRDTYNEQFFGPGTRLTVL.

The CDR3 protein is CASSPRTGDGYTF. The CDR3 nucleotides read TGTGCCAGCAGCCCCAGGACAGGGGATGGCTACACCTTC. This rearrangement joins TRBV11-2 to TRBJ1-2, with 9 bases that match TRBD1. Germline V gives CDR1 SGHAT, CDR2 FQNNGV. V shed 5 bases and J 6 bases; nucleotides not matched to a gene: 4. The CDR3 runs to 13 residues.

The chain is built from TRBV29-1 and TRBJ2-1; maybe TRBD2 (6 bases). The CDR3 loop spans 14 amino acids. Looked up from germline, CDR1 is SQVTM and CDR2 is ANQGSEA. V was cut by 4 bases and J by 5 bases, with 15 bases left in between. Here the CDR3 reads CSVVIGSVHNEQFF. Written as DNA, the CDR3 is TGCAGCGTTGTTATCGGGAGCGTTCACAATGAGCAGTTCTTC.

The J gene is TRBJ1-5, the V gene TRBV9; D is uncertain. Per the germline V gene, CDR1 is SGDLS and CDR2 is YYNGEE. Trimming pared 0 bases from V and 7 bases from J, leaving 14 bases between. The CDR3 runs to 15 residues. This CDR3 is CASSVEAGGGQPQHF. DNA for the CDR3: TGTGCCAGCAGCGTAGAGGCAGGCGGAGGCCAGCCCCAGCATTTT.

The chain recombines TRBV12-5 with TRBJ1-4; tentatively, D is TRBD1 (5 bases). V dropped 0 bases and J dropped 2 bases, with 28 bases sitting between them. Per germline, CDR1 LGHNT and CDR2 FRNRAP. This CDR3 region has 22 residues. The CDR3 protein is CASGLVDLAGPDNRSTNEKLFF. The DNA of the CDR3 is TGTGCTAGTGGTTTGGTTGACCTCGCGGGACCCGACAACCGATCGACTAATGAAAAACTGTTTTTT. Looking up the rest from reference TRBV12-5 and TRBJ1-4 gives the full variable domain: DARVTQTPRHKVTEMGQEVTMRCQPILGHNTVFWYRQTMMQGLELLAYFRNRAPLDDSGMPKDRFSAEMPDATLATLKIQPSEPRDSAVYFCASGLVDLAGPDNRSTNEKLFFGSGTQLSVL.

The genes are TRBV19 and TRBJ2-6; TRBD1 might be the D (5 bases). Deletions cut 3 bases from V and 3 bases from J, with 6 bases between. Germline CDR1 reads LNHDA; CDR2 reads SQIVND (reference sequence). This CDR3 region has 14 residues. The CDR3 spells CASSIQGGANVLTF. CDR3 in DNA: TGTGCCAGTAGTATCCAGGGTGGGGCCAACGTCCTGACTTTC. Filled out from reference TRBV19 and TRBJ2-6, the complete variable domain reads DGGITQSPKYLFRKEGQNVTLSCEQNLNHDAMYWYRQDPGQGLRLIYYSQIVNDFQKGDIAEGYSVSREKKESFPLTVTSAQKNPTAFYLCASSIQGGANVLTFGAGSRLTVL.

This clone appeared a few times. J is TRBJ1-2 and V is TRBV6-5; TRBD1 matches at 7 bases. V shed 4 bases and J 5 bases; nucleotides not matched to a gene: 1. Germline V gene data show CDR1 as MNHEY and CDR2 as SVGAGI. The CDR3 has 12 amino acids. CDR3: CASSSTGYGYTF. The CDR3 DNA sequence: TGTGCCAGCAGTTCGACAGGGTATGGCTACACCTTC.

The chain couples TRBV30 to TRBJ1-5; D possibly corresponds to TRBD1 (5 bases). This CDR3 contains 15 residues. Per germline, CDR1 GTSNPN and CDR2 SVGIG (reference sequence). Between the trimmed V and J ends, which lost 0 bases and 7 bases, there was a span of 16 bases. DNA for the CDR3: TGTGCCTGGAGTGTACGAGCAGGGATGCAGCAGCCCCAGCATTTT. Translated: CAWSVRAGMQQPQHF. Using reference TRBV30 and TRBJ1-5 for the parts outside the CDR3, the full variable domain is SQTIHQWPATLVQPVGSPLSLECTVEGTSNPNLYWYRQAAGRGLQLLFYSVGIGQISSEVPQNLSASRPQDRQFILSSKKLLLSDSGFYLCAWSVRAGMQQPQHFGDGTRLSIL.

This clone was found once. This chain links TRBV7-6 with TRBJ2-5; weak D call: TRBD1 (5 bases). The V gene's germline CDR1 is SGHVS and CDR2 FNYEAQ. Trimming shortened V by 5 bases and J by 5 bases, and 15 bases separated the two germline ends. This CDR3 region has 14 residues. CDR3 loop: CASSPLRGRETQYF. Written as DNA, the CDR3 is TGTGCCAGCAGCCCACTAAGGGGTAGGGAGACCCAGTACTTC. Full variable domain (remainder filled in from reference TRBV7-6 and TRBJ2-5): GAGVSQSPRYKVTKRGQDVALRCDPISGHVSLYWYRQALGQGPEFLTYFNYEAQQDKSGLPNDRFSAERPEGSISTLTIQRTEQRDSAMYRCASSPLRGRETQYFGPGTRLLVL.

V and J are TRBV27 and TRBJ2-1; 9 bases agree with TRBD2. The V gene's germline CDR1 is MNHEY and CDR2 SMNVEV (reference sequence). CDR3 length: 17 amino acids. V trimming: 0 bases; J trimming: 4 bases; junction bases outside the gene matches: 7. This chain's CDR3 is CASSLSISGRVYNEQFF. CDR3 DNA: TGTGCCAGCAGTTTATCCATTAGCGGGAGAGTGTACAATGAGCAGTTCTTC.

The CDR3 region has the DNA TGTGCCAGCAGCTCCGGGACAGGGCCGAACACTGAAGCTTTCTTT. Its translation is CASSSGTGPNTEAFF. The genes are TRBV7-9 and TRBJ1-1; 9 bases align to TRBD1. V lost 4 bases and J lost 1; bases outside the gene matches: 4. CDR3 length equals 15 residues. Germline V gene lookup returns CDR1 SEHNR and CDR2 FQNEAQ (reference sequence).

This chain joins TRBV2 and TRBJ1-5; D not resolved. Trimming left V 7 bases short and J 3 bases short, with 13 bases between. This CDR3 is 14 amino acids long. In germline, CDR1 is SNHLY, CDR2 FYNNEI. CDR3 sequence: CASKRSEVNQPQHF. The CDR3 nucleotides are TGTGCCAGCAAGCGGTCAGAAGTCAATCAGCCCCAGCATTTT.